Included here is one T cell receptor (beta chain) sequence, with context. Within the sample, other DNA sequences also encode this same CDR3. Assay used: immunoSEQ multiplex PCR; TCRdb lists only in-frame clones, some missing. The repertoire holds around 190,000 clones, with more than 80% as singletons. These data originate in a study of blood T cell repertoires in COVID-19. Whole-study context: Acute-phase and convalescent COVID-19 samples originated in the United States, Italy and Spain. The cDNA or gDNA used as material had been derived from T cells, B-cell-depleted T cells, or PBMCs.

This TCR was recovered from a human donor in a cohort sampled during active COVID-19. What was sequenced was peripheral blood.

CDR3 sequence reads: CASSVDESYEQYF. The CDR3 coding sequence is TGTGCCAGCAGCGTAGATGAGTCCTACGAGCAGTACTTC. V gene TRBV9 combines with J gene TRBJ2-7; D uncertain. Looked up from germline, CDR1 is SGDLS and CDR2 is YYNGEE. Trimming removed 0 bases at V and 1 base at J, with 5 bases between. The CDR3 runs to 13 residues.